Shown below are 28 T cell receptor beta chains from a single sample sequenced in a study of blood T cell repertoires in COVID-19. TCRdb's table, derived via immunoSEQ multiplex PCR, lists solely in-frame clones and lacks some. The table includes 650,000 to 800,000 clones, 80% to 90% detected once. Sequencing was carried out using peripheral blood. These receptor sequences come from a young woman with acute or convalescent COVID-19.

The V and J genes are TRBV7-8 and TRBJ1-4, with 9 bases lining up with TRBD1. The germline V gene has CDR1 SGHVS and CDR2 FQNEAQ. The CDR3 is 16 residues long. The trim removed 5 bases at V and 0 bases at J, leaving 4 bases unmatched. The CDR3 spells CASSPRTGATNEKLFF. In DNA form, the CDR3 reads TGTGCCAGCAGCCCTCGGACAGGGGCAACTAATGAAAAACTGTTTTTT. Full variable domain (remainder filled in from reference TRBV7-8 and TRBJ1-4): GAGVSQSPRYKVAKRGQDVALRCDPISGHVSLFWYQQALGQGPEFLTYFQNEAQLDKSGLPSDRFFAERPEGSVSTLKIQRTQQEDSAVYLCASSPRTGATNEKLFFGSGTQLSVL.

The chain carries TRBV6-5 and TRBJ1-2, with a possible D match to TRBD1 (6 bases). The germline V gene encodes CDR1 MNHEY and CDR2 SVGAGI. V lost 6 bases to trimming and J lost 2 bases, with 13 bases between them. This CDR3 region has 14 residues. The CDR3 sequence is CASRAPTGNYGYTF. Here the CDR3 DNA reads TGTGCCAGCAGAGCTCCAACAGGGAACTATGGCTACACCTTC.

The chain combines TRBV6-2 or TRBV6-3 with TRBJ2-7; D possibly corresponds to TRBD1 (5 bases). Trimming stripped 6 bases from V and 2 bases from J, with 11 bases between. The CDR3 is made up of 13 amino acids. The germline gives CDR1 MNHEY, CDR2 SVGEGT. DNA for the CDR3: TGTGCCAGCAGACCTGACAGCGCCTACGAGCAGTACTTC. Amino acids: CASRPDSAYEQYF.

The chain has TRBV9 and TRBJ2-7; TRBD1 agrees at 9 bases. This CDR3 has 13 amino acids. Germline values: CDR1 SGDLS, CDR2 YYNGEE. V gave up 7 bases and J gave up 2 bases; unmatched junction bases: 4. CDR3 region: CASPGQGTYEQYF. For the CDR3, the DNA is TGTGCCAGCCCTGGACAGGGGACCTACGAGCAGTACTTC.

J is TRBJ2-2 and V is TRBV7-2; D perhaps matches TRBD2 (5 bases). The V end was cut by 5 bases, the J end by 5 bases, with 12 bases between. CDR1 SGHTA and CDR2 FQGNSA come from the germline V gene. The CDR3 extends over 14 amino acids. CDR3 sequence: CASSGIAYTGELFF. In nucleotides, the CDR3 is TGTGCCAGCAGCGGTATAGCGTATACCGGGGAGCTGTTTTTT.

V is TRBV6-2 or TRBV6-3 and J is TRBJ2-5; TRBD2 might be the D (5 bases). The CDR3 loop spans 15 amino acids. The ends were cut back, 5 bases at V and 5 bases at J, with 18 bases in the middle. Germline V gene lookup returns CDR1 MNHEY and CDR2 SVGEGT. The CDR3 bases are TGTGCCAGCAGTACCTCCCCCGAGGGCGCGGAGACCCAGTACTTC. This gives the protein CASSTSPEGAETQYF.

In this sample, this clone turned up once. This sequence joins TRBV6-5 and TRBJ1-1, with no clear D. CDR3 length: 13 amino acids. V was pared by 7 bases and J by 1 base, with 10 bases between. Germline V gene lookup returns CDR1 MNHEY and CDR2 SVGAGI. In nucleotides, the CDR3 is TGTGCCAGCAACCGCCAGGAGAACACTGAAGCTTTCTTT. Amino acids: CASNRQENTEAFF.

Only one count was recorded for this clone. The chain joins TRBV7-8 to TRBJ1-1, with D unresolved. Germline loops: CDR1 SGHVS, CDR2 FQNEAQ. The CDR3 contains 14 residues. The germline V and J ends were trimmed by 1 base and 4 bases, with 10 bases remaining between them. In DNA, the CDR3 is TGTGCCAGCAGCTTAGGTTTGAGTGTCACTGAAGCTTTCTTT. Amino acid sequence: CASSLGLSVTEAFF. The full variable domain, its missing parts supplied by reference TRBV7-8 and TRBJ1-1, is GAGVSQSPRYKVAKRGQDVALRCDPISGHVSLFWYQQALGQGPEFLTYFQNEAQLDKSGLPSDRFFAERPEGSVSTLKIQRTQQEDSAVYLCASSLGLSVTEAFFGQGTRLTVV.

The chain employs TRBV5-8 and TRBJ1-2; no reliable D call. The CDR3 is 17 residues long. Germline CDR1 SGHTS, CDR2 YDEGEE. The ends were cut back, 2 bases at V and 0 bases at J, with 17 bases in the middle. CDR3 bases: TGTGCCAGCAGCTTAAATAAGGTACCTGCGGCTAACTATGGCTACACCTTC. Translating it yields CASSLNKVPAANYGYTF. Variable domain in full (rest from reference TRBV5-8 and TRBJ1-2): EAGVTQSPTHLIKTRGQQATLRCSPISGHTSVYWYQQALGLGLQFLLWYDEGEERNRGNFPPRFSGRQFPNYSSELNVNALELEDSALYLCASSLNKVPAANYGYTFGSGTRLTVV.

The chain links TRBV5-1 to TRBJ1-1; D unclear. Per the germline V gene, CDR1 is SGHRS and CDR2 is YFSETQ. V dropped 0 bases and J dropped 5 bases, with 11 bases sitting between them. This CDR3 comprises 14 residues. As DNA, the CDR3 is TGCGCCAGCAGCTTGGGGGTGGCCGGGACTGAAGCTTTCTTT. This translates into CASSLGVAGTEAFF.

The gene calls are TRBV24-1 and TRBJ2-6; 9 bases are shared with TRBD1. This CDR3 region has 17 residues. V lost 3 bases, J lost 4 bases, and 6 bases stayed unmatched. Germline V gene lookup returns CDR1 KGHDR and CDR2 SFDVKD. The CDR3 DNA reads TGTGCCACCAGTGATCCCGGGACAGGGCCCGGGGCCAACGTCCTGACTTTC. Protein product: CATSDPGTGPGANVLTF.

The CDR3 protein is CATSRDRTAAIYF. Here the CDR3 DNA reads TGTGCCACCAGCAGAGATAGGACTGCCGCCATATATTTT. V gene TRBV15 combines with J gene TRBJ1-3, with no clear D. CDR1 LNHNV and CDR2 YYDKDF come from the germline V gene (reference sequence). The V gene lost 0 bases and the J gene lost 11 bases, with 11 bases spanning the gap. This CDR3 has 13 residues.

CDR3 loop: CASSRRTGEAFF. The DNA of the CDR3 is TGTGCCAGCAGTCGAAGGACAGGCGAAGCTTTCTTT. This chain joins TRBV6-6 and TRBJ1-1; 7 positions match TRBD1. This CDR3 has 12 residues. Germline loops: CDR1 MNHNY, CDR2 SVGAGI (reference sequence). J was trimmed by 8 bases and V by 5 bases; bases with no gene match: 5.

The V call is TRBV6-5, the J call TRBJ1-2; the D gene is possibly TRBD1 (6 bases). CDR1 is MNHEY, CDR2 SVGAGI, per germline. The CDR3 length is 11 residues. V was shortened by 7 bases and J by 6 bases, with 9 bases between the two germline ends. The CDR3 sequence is CASTQGNGYTF. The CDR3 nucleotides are TGTGCCAGCACGCAGGGGAATGGCTACACCTTC.

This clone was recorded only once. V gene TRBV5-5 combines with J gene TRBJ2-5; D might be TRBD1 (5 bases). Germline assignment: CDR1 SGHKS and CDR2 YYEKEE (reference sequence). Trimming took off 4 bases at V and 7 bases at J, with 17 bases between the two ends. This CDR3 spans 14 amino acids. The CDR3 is CASSTSTTGATQYF. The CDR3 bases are TGTGCCAGCAGCACCAGCACCACTGGGGCGACCCAGTACTTC.

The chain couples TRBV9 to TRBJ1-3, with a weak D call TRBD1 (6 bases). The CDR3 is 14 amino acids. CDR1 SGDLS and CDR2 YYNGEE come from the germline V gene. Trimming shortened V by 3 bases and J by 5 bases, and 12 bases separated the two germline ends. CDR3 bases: TGTGCCAGCAGCGCGCTTAGGGGGAGAAACACCATATATTTT. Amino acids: CASSALRGRNTIYF.

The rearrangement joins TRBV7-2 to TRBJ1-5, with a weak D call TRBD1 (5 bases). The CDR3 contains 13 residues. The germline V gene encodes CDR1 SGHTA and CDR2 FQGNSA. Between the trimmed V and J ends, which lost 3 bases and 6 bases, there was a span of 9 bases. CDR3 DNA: TGTGCCAGCAGCTTTGACAGCTCTCAGCCCCAGCATTTT. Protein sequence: CASSFDSSQPQHF. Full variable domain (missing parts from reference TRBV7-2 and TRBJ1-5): GAGVSQSPSNKVTEKGKDVELRCDPISGHTALYWYRQSLGQGLEFLIYFQGNSAPDKSGLPSDRFSAERTGGSVSTLTIQRTQQEDSAVYLCASSFDSSQPQHFGDGTRLSIL.

As DNA, the CDR3 is TGTGCCAGCGACAGTCTCCGGGGGGCCGGGGAGCTGTTTTTT. It translates to CASDSLRGAGELFF. V is TRBV6-5 and J is TRBJ2-2; 7 nucleotides agree with TRBD2. The trim removed 8 bases at V and 6 bases at J, leaving 9 bases unmatched. CDR3 length: 14 amino acids. Germline V CDR1 and CDR2: MNHEY, SVGAGI.

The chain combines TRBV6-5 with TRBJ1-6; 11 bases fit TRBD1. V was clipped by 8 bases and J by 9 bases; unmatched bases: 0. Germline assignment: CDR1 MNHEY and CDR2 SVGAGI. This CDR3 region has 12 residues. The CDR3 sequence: CASGTGGSPLHF. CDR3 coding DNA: TGTGCCAGCGGGACAGGGGGTTCACCCCTCCACTTT.

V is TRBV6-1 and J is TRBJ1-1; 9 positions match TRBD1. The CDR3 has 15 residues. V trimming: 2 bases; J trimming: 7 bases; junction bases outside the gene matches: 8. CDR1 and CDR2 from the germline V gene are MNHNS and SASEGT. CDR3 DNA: TGTGCCAGCAGTGAACGTTCGGACAGGGGCGTTGAAGCTTTCTTT. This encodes CASSERSDRGVEAFF.

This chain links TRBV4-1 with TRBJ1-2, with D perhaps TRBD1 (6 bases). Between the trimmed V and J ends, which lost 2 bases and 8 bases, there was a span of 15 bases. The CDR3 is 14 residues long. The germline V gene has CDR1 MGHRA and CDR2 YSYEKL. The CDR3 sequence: CASSQLRTDLGYTF. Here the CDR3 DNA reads TGCGCCAGCAGCCAATTACGGACAGACCTCGGCTACACCTTC.

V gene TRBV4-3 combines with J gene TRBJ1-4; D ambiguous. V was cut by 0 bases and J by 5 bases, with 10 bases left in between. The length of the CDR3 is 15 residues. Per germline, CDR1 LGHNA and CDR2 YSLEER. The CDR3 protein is CASSQDVQENEKLFF. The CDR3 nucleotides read TGCGCCAGCAGCCAAGATGTCCAGGAAAATGAAAAACTGTTTTTT.

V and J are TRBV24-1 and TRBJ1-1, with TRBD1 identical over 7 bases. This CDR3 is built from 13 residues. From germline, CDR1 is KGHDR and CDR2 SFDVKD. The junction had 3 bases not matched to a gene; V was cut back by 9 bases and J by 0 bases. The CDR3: CATRGQMNTEAFF. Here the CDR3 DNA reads TGTGCCACCCGGGGACAGATGAACACTGAAGCTTTCTTT.

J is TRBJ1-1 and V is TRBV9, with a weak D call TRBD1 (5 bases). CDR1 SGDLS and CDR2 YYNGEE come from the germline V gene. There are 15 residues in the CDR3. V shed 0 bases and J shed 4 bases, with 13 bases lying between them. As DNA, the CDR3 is TGTGCCAGCAGCGTAGTGGGGGGACGGCGCACTGAAGCTTTCTTT. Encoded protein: CASSVVGGRRTEAFF.

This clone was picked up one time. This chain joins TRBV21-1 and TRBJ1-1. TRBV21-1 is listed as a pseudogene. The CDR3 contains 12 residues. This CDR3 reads CARRERNTEAFF. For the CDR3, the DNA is TGTGCCAGGAGGGAGAGGAACACTGAAGCTTTCTTT.

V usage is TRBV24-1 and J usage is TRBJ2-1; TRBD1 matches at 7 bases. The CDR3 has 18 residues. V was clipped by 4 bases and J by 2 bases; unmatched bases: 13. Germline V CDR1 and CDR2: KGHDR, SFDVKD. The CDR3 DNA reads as TGTGCCACCAGTGACCGTACGACAGGGATTCTCGCCTACAATGAGCAGTTCTTC. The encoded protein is CATSDRTTGILAYNEQFF.

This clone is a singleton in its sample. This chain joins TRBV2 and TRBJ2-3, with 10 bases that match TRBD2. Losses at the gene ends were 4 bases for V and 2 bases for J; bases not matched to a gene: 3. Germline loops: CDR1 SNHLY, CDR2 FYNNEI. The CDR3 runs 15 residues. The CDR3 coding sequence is TGTGCCAGCAGTGTGAGCGGGGGGGCCACAGATACGCAGTATTTT. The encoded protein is CASSVSGGATDTQYF.

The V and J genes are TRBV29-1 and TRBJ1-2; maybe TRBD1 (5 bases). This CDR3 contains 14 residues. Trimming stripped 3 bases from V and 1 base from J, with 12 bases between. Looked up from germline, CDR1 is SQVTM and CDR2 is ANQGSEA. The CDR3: CSVDLDKFNYGYTF. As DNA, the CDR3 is TGCAGCGTTGATTTGGACAAATTTAACTATGGCTACACCTTC. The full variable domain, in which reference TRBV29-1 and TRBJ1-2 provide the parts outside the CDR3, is SAVISQKPSRDICQRGTSLTIQCQVDSQVTMMFWYRQQPGQSLTLIATANQGSEATYESGFVIDKFPISRPNLTFSTLTVSNMSPEDSSIYLCSVDLDKFNYGYTFGSGTRLTVV.